This entry features one T cell receptor (beta chain) sequence. Its target is not known. These data belong to a study of blood T cells in healthy people across ages. Study-level information: Template switching recovered approximately one barcoded beta molecule for every two T cells. Whole-study findings and limits: There was no known CMV status for donors, so expanded clonotype changes were possibly confounded. With unsorted PBMCs, a conclusive comparison of naive versus antigen-experienced cells was not possible.

Germline values: CDR1 SGHTA, CDR2 FQGNSA. V lost 4 bases to trimming and J lost 7 bases; unmatched junction nucleotides: 7. The CDR3 totals 15 residues. Then a second PCR, running roughly 7 to 11 cycles, was carried out with a sample-barcoded 5' primer and a J-beta primer mix. Through a template-switch adaptor with 12 random nucleotides, each cDNA molecule received a tag. TCRdb processed the 5' RACE reads anew with MiXCR; each CDR3 protein has one entry. The data contain hundreds of thousands of distinct CDR3 sequences, approximately 29% of them seen just once; the ten biggest clones take up 15%. Sample: blood. V and J are TRBV7-2 and TRBJ1-6; 7 nucleotides agree with TRBD1. The sequence came from a woman aged 80 or over in good health. The CDR3 region is CASSSRTGKNSPLHF. The DNA for the CDR3 is TGTGCCAGCAGCTCCCGGACAGGAAAGAATTCACCCCTCCACTTT.